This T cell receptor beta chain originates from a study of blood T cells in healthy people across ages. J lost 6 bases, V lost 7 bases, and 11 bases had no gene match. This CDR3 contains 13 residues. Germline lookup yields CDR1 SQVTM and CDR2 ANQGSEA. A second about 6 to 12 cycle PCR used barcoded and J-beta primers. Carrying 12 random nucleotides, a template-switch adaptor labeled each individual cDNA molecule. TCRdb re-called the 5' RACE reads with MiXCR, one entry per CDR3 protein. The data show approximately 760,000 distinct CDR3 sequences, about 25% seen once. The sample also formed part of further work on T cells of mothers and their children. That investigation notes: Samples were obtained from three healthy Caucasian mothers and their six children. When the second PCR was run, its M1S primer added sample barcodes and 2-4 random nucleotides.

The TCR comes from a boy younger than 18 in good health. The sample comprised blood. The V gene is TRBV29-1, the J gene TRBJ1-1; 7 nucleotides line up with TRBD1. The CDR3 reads CSGHRGGGAEAFF. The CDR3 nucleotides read TGCAGCGGTCACAGGGGAGGAGGCGCTGAAGCTTTCTTT.